The next 8 T cell receptor beta chains were all read from a single sample in a study of blood T cell repertoires in COVID-19. The data were produced by immunoSEQ multiplex PCR, yet TCRdb's version contains in-frame clones alone and is incomplete. This table has some 520,000 clones, roughly 87% appearing once. What was sequenced was peripheral blood. These receptors originate from a man between 18 and 29 years old with COVID-19, enrolled during active disease.

The V and J genes are TRBV11-2 and TRBJ2-5; 7 nucleotides align to TRBD1. The CDR3 is made up of 16 amino acids. The V and J ends lost 1 base and 1 base, in that order; junction bases with no gene match: 6. The V gene's germline CDR1 is SGHAT and CDR2 FQNNGV. The CDR3 spells CASSLVLGQPQETQYF. DNA for the CDR3: TGTGCCAGCAGCTTAGTGTTGGGACAGCCCCAAGAGACCCAGTACTTC. The full variable domain, its missing parts supplied by reference TRBV11-2 and TRBJ2-5, is EAGVAQSPRYKIIEKRQSVAFWCNPISGHATLYWYQQILGQGPKLLIQFQNNGVVDDSQLPKDRFSAERLKGVDSTLKIQPAKLEDSAVYLCASSLVLGQPQETQYFGPGTRLLVL.

The chain links TRBV11-2 to TRBJ2-7; 10 bases are a match to TRBD2. The CDR3 is 18 residues long. V was pared by 1 base and J by 3 bases, with 12 bases of the junction left unmatched. The germline V gene encodes CDR1 SGHAT and CDR2 FQNNGV. The CDR3, as DNA: TGTGCCAGCAGCTTAGCGCCAAGCGGGGGGGCACGCTACTACGAGCAGTACTTC. Translating gives CASSLAPSGGARYYEQYF. The full variable domain, with the rest looked up from reference TRBV11-2 and TRBJ2-7, is EAGVAQSPRYKIIEKRQSVAFWCNPISGHATLYWYQQILGQGPKLLIQFQNNGVVDDSQLPKDRFSAERLKGVDSTLKIQPAKLEDSAVYLCASSLAPSGGARYYEQYFGPGTRLTVT.

The chain couples TRBV12-5 to TRBJ1-5; TRBD1 aligns across 12 bases. The CDR3 is made up of 16 amino acids. The germline gives CDR1 LGHNT, CDR2 FRNRAP. V dropped 8 bases and J dropped 6; count of bases not matched to a gene: 11. The CDR3 region is CASLPGQGAFGQPQHF. The CDR3 DNA is TGTGCTAGTCTACCGGGACAGGGGGCGTTCGGTCAGCCCCAGCATTTT.

CDR3 bases: TGTGCCTGGAGTGCCCGGTTGCAAGAGACCCAGTACTTC. Protein: CAWSARLQETQYF. The J gene is TRBJ2-5, the V gene TRBV30; no clear D. The CDR3 runs 13 residues. V was pared by 1 base and J by 2 bases, with 8 bases between. The V gene's germline CDR1 is GTSNPN and CDR2 SVGIG (reference sequence).

The chain combines TRBV18 with TRBJ2-7; D might be TRBD2 (6 bases). The germline V gene encodes CDR1 KGHSH and CDR2 LQKENI. V gave up 6 bases and J gave up 0 bases, with 9 bases separating them. CDR3 length: 13 amino acids. CDR3 residues: CASSAGTSYEQYF. CDR3 coding DNA: TGTGCCAGCTCGGCGGGGACCTCCTACGAGCAGTACTTC. Using reference TRBV18 and TRBJ2-7 for the parts outside the CDR3, the full variable domain is NAGVMQNPRHLVRRRGQEARLRCSPMKGHSHVYWYRQLPEEGLKFMVYLQKENIIDESGMPKERFSAEFPKEGPSILRIQQVVRGDSAAYFCASSAGTSYEQYFGPGTRLTVT.

The rearrangement links TRBV3-1 (or the pseudogene TRBV3-2) to TRBJ1-3; D remains ambiguous. The V end was cut by 6 bases, the J end by 4 bases, with 4 bases between. The CDR3 is 11 amino acids. The germline V gene has CDR1 LGHDT and CDR2 YNNKEL (reference sequence). The CDR3 DNA reads TGTGCCAGCAGTATGGGAAACACCATATATTTT. It codes for CASSMGNTIYF.

The chain is built from TRBV3-1 (or the pseudogene TRBV3-2) and TRBJ1-2, with 7 bases matching TRBD1. The CDR3 extends over 14 amino acids. V trimming: 1 base; J trimming: 7 bases; junction bases outside the gene matches: 6. The V gene's germline CDR1 is LGHDT and CDR2 YNNKEL (reference sequence). The CDR3 protein is CASSQVTGIAGYTF. In nucleotides, the CDR3 is TGTGCCAGCAGCCAAGTGACAGGGATAGCTGGCTACACCTTC.

This sequence joins TRBV5-8 and TRBJ2-2; 8 bases map to TRBD2. CDR3 length: 15 amino acids. Germline V gene data show CDR1 as SGHTS and CDR2 as YDEGEE. Losses at the gene ends were 3 bases for V and 7 bases for J; bases not matched to a gene: 8. CDR3 region: CASSWLAGSVGELFF. Here the CDR3 DNA reads TGTGCCAGCAGCTGGCTAGCGGGCTCGGTCGGGGAGCTGTTTTTT.